These 7 T cell receptor beta chains share one sample of origin, sequenced in a study of immune cell composition in non-small cell lung cancer. Repertoires were generated with immunoSEQ multiplex PCR, while TCRdb's copy carries only in-frame clones and drops some. In the table there are several thousand clones, roughly 79% of which are singletons. The sample taken for sequencing was lung tumor tissue. These receptors were collected from a human donor with non-small cell lung cancer.

The rearrangement joins TRBV29-1 to TRBJ1-2, with no clear D. The CDR3 has 11 amino acids. Germline CDR1 SQVTM, CDR2 ANQGSEA. V lost 4 bases and J lost 0, with 3 bases in between. The DNA of the CDR3 is TGCAGCGTTGTTACTAACTATGGCTACACCTTC. Translation gives CSVVTNYGYTF.

The gene calls are TRBV5-4 and TRBJ1-2; weak D call: TRBD1 (6 bases). The germline V and J ends were trimmed by 5 bases and 0 bases, with 17 bases remaining between them. This CDR3 contains 16 residues. CDR1 and CDR2 (germline): SGHNT, YYREEE (reference sequence). This chain's CDR3 is CASRTADRITNYGYTF. The CDR3 nucleotides read TGTGCCAGCAGGACGGCGGACAGAATAACTAACTATGGCTACACCTTC.

The J gene is TRBJ2-3, the V gene TRBV27; TRBD1 matches at 10 bases. This CDR3 is 16 amino acids long. In germline, CDR1 is MNHEY, CDR2 SMNVEV (reference sequence). V shed 6 bases, J shed 5 bases, and the junction held 11 bases outside the gene matches. CDR3 nucleotides: TGTGCCAGCAGGCTCGGGGACAGGGGTTTTGGAGATACGCAGTATTTT. It encodes CASRLGDRGFGDTQYF.

The chain uses TRBV29-1 and TRBJ1-2, with 9 bases lining up with TRBD1. Germline loops: CDR1 SQVTM, CDR2 ANQGSEA. V gave up 7 bases and J gave up 1 base; unmatched junction bases: 10. This CDR3 has 15 residues. The CDR3 loop reads CSAQDRGRNNYGYTF. The CDR3 coding sequence is TGCAGCGCTCAGGACAGGGGACGAAATAACTATGGCTACACCTTC. The whole variable domain, filled in from reference TRBV29-1 and TRBJ1-2, reads SAVISQKPSRDICQRGTSLTIQCQVDSQVTMMFWYRQQPGQSLTLIATANQGSEATYESGFVIDKFPISRPNLTFSTLTVSNMSPEDSSIYLCSAQDRGRNNYGYTFGSGTRLTVV.

The chain employs TRBV21-1 and TRBJ2-7; the DNA was not compared with TRBD2, the D call given in the table. TRBV21-1 is annotated as a pseudogene. The CDR3 contains 15 residues. The CDR3 loop reads CASSMRLAGGYEQYF. DNA for the CDR3: TGTGCCAGCAGCATGCGACTAGCGGGAGGCTACGAGCAGTACTTC.

V usage is TRBV6-1 and J usage is TRBJ2-7; tentatively, D is TRBD1 (5 bases). Per germline, CDR1 MNHNS and CDR2 SASEGT. The CDR3 covers 15 residues. V dropped 1 base and J dropped 3 bases, with 13 bases sitting between them. DNA of the CDR3: TGTGCCAGCAGTGAAGTAGTGGACACCTTCTACGAGCAGTACTTC. Translated: CASSEVVDTFYEQYF.

The chain joins TRBV9 to TRBJ1-1; D is unclear. Trimming shortened V by 3 bases and J by 7 bases, and 19 bases separated the two germline ends. Germline V gives CDR1 SGDLS, CDR2 YYNGEE. The CDR3 covers 15 residues. CDR3 sequence (DNA): TGTGCCAGCAGCGCCGAGCTAGGACTGGACCTTGAAGCTTTCTTT. It translates to CASSAELGLDLEAFF. The complete variable domain, with remaining parts taken from reference TRBV9 and TRBJ1-1, reads DSGVTQTPKHLITATGQRVTLRCSPRSGDLSVYWYQQSLDQGLQFLIQYYNGEERAKGNILERFSAQQFPDLHSELNLSSLELGDSALYFCASSAELGLDLEAFFGQGTRLTVV.